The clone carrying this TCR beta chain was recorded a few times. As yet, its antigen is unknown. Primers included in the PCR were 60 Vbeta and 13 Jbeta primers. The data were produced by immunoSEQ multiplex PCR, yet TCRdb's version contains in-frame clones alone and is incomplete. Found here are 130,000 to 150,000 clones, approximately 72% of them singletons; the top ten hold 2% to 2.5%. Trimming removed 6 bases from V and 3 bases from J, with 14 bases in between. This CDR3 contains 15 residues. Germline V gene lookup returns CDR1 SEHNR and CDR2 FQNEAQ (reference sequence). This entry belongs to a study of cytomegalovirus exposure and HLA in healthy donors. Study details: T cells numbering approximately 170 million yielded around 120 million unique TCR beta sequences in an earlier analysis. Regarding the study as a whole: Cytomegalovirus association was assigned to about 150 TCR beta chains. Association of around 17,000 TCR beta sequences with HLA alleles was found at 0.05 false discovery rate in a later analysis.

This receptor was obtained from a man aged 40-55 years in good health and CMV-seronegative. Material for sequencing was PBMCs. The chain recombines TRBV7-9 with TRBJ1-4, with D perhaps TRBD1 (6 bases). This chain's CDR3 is CASRRTGSANEKLFF. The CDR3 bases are TGTGCCAGCAGACGAACAGGGTCGGCTAATGAAAAACTGTTTTTT.